The subject of this entry is one TCR beta chain. What it binds is unknown. The record originates from a study of T cells expressing NK-cell markers. Study in general: Just one sequenced donor of eight was HCMV-seronegative, while seven were seropositive.

TCRdb re-called the 5' RACE reads; every CDR3 protein appears as one record, without DNA. Here the sample table reports 150,000 to 200,000 distinct CDR3 sequences. CDR3 size: 13 residues. Germline V gene lookup returns CDR1 MNHNS and CDR2 SASEGT. Findings and limits, study-wide: Among CD8+ T cells from six donors, dominant NKG2C+ clonotypes accounted for roughly 1.0-7.0%. Similarly, these clonotypes led the CD3+CD56-NKG2C+ fraction as well in several donors.

The clonotype was recovered from a man aged 18-69 years in good health. The V and J genes are TRBV6-1 and TRBJ1-2; TCRdb proposes TRBD1, but this gene call is untestable without DNA. Sequences were obtained from blood T cells: a sorted CD56 or NKG2C T cell subset, CD4+ or CD8+ T cells, or bulk PBMC T cells (not recorded which). The CDR3 reads CASSRVGPPGYTF.